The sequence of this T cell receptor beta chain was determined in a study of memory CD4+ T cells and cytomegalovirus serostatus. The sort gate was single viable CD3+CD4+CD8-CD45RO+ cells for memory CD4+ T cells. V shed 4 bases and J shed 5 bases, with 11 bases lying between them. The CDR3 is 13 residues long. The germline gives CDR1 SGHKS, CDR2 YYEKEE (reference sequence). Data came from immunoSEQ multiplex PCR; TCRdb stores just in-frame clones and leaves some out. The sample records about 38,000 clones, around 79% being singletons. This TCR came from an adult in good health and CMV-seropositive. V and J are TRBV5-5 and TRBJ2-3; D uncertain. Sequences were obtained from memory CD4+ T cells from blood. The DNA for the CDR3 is TGTGCCAGCAGCCTTAGGAACGAAGATACGCAGTATTTT. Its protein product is CASSLRNEDTQYF.